This T cell receptor (beta chain) came from a study of cytotoxic CD8 clonotypes in ibrutinib-treated CLL. Study-wide background: After a median roughly 12 months on treatment (6 to 36), response samples were drawn. Notes on the study in general: Clonality went up at ibrutinib response and then declined back toward baseline at progression. Samples from sustained-remission and progressing patients were taken at different times.

Of note for this clone: What it binds is unknown.

The CDR3 sequence is 15 residues long. Germline loops: CDR1 SEHNR, CDR2 FQNEAQ (reference sequence). V was clipped by 6 bases and J by 6 bases; unmatched bases: 12. TCRdb's copy holds only in-frame clones and misses some; the assay was immunoSEQ multiplex PCR. The sample lists 300,000 to 350,000 clones; approximately 80% were seen once. Here the sequenced sample was PBMCs, taken before ibrutinib treatment. The chain uses TRBV7-9 and TRBJ2-7; the match to TRBD1 covers 9 bases. The sequence derives from a human donor with chronic lymphocytic leukemia. CDR3 nucleotide sequence: TGTGCCAGCAGATCAGGAGGGACAGGGTTTTCCGAGCAGTACTTC. Translation: CASRSGGTGFSEQYF.